Sequencing of this TCR beta chain was carried out in a study of blood T cells in healthy people across ages. Total RNA amounts of at least 6 micrograms were extracted per sample. The second PCR ran 7 to 11 cycles with a sample-barcoded 5' primer and J-beta primers. Samples each returned at least 2.5 million CDR3-containing paired-end reads. TCRdb called the 5' RACE reads again in MiXCR, with one record for every CDR3 protein. This sample has some 890,000 distinct CDR3 sequences, with 25% to 30% found just once. These records were also assigned to another study, of T cells of mothers and their children. As that report states: Mothers yielded over 8 million CDR3 reads, children about 3 million each. Among related mother-child pairs, overlap was slightly higher than in unrelated pairs, though not significantly.

The sequenced sample was blood. The origin of this receptor is a middle-aged woman in good health.

CDR3 sequence (DNA): TGTGCCAACATCAAGGGGAGGTTTGAAGCTTTCTTT. This gives the protein CANIKGRFEAFF. The chain combines TRBV12-3 or TRBV12-4 with TRBJ1-1, with D tentatively TRBD1 (5 bases). The CDR3 sequence is 12 residues long. The ends were cut back, 10 bases at V and 7 bases at J, with 16 bases in the middle.